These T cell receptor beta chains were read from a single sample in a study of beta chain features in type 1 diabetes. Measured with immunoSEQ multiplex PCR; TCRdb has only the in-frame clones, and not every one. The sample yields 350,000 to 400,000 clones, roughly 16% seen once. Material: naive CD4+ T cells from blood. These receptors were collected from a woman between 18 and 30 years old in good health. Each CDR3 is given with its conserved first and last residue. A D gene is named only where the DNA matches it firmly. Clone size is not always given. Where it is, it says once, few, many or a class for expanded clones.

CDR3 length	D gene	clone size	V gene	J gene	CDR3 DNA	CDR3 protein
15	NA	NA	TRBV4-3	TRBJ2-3	TGCGCCAGCAGCCAAGGATTGAGGAGCACAGATACGCAGTATTTT	CASSQGLRSTDTQYF
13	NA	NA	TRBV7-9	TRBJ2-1	TGTGCCAGCAGCTTGGGACTTCTCAATGAGCAGTTCTTC	CASSLGLLNEQFF
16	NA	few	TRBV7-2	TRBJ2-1	TGTGCCAGCAGCTTAGACAGGGTCAGAGCATACAATGAGCAGTTCTTC	CASSLDRVRAYNEQFF
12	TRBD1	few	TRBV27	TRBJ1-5	TGTGCCAGCAGTCCCCGACAGGGTTCGCCGCATTTT	CASSPRQGSPHF
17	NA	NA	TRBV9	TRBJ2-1	TGTGCCAGCAGCGTAGTACGGTCCGGCGGCAAGAACAATGAGCAGTTCTTC	CASSVVRSGGKNNEQFF
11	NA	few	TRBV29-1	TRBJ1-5	TGCAGCGTTGGCGGCAATCAGCCCCAGCATTTT	CSVGGNQPQHF
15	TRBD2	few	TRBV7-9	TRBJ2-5	TGTGCCAGCAGCTTCGGCGGGAGGGCCGGGGAGACCCAGTACTTC	CASSFGGRAGETQYF
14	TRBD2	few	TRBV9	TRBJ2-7	TGTGCCAGCAGCGTCGGGACTAGCAACCACGAGCAGTACTTC	CASSVGTSNHEQYF
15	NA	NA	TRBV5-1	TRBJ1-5	TGCGCCAGCAGCTTAAAAGACCAGGGCGATCAGCCCCAGCATTTT	CASSLKDQGDQPQHF
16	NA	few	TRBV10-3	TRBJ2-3	TGTGCCATCGCGGCCCTCAGAGGGAGAGGCACAGATACGCAGTATTTT	CAIAALRGRGTDTQYF
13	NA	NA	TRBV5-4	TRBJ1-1	TGTGCCAGCAGCTTGGCGGGAGCGACTGAAGCTTTCTTT	CASSLAGATEAFF
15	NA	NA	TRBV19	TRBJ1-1	TGTGCCAGTAACAACCCGGGACTAGGGAACACTGAAGCTTTCTTT	CASNNPGLGNTEAFF
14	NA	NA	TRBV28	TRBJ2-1	TGTGCCAGCAGAGGAGCGGAGTCCTACAATGAGCAGTTCTTC	CASRGAESYNEQFF
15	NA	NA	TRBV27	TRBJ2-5	TGTGCCAGCAGCCCTCGGGCAGGGCGGTGGGAGACCCAGTACTTC	CASSPRAGRWETQYF
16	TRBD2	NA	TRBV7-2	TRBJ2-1	TGTGCCAGCAGCCCACGACTAGCGGGATTGAGCAATGAGCAGTTCTTC	CASSPRLAGLSNEQFF
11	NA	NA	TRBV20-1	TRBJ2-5	TGCAGTGCGGTACAGCAAGAGACCCAGTACTTC	CSAVQQETQYF
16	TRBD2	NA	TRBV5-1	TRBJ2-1	TGCGCCAGCAGCTTTACAACTAGCGGGGCTTACAATGAGCAGTTCTTC	CASSFTTSGAYNEQFF
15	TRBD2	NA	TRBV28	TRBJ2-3	TGTGCCAGCAGTTTAACTAGCGGGAGGGCGGGGACGCAGTATTTT	CASSLTSGRAGTQYF
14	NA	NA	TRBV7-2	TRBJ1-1	TGTGCCAGCAGTCTTTCCGGGTCCAACACTGAAGCTTTCTTT	CASSLSGSNTEAFF
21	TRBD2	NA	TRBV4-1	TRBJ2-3	TGCGCCAGCAGCCAAGCCCGGGGACTAGCGGGAGGTATCGCTAGCACAGATACGCAGTATTTT	CASSQARGLAGGIASTDTQYF
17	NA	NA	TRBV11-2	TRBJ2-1	TGTGCCAGCAGCTCCCCTAAGGGCAGGGCTTCCTACAATGAGCAGTTCTTC	CASSSPKGRASYNEQFF
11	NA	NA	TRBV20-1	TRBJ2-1	TGCAGTGCACGGAGGGACAATGAGCAGTTCTTC	CSARRDNEQFF
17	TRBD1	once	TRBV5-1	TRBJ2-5	TGCGCCAGCAGCTTTCCCGGGACAGGAGGCTTCCAAGAGACCCAGTACTTC	CASSFPGTGGFQETQYF
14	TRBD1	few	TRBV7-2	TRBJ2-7	TGTGCCAGCAGCTTAAAGACAGGGTCGTACGGGCAGTACTTC	CASSLKTGSYGQYF
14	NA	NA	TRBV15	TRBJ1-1	TGTGCCACCAGCAGAGATTTAGTGAACACTGAAGCTTTCTTT	CATSRDLVNTEAFF
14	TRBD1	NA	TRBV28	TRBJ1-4	TGTGCCAGCGGGACTCAGGGGGGCGGTGAAAAACTGTTTTTT	CASGTQGGGEKLFF
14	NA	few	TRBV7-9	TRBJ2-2	TGTGCCAGCAGCTTCGACAGCCCCACCGGGGAGCTGTTTTTT	CASSFDSPTGELFF
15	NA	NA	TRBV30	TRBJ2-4	TGTGCCTGGGCGCGCCTGGTAGCGGTCAAAAACATTCAGTACTTC	CAWARLVAVKNIQYF
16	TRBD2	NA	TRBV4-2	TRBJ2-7	TGTGCCAGCAGCCGGGAGACTAGCGGGAGAAGCTACGAGCAGTACTTC	CASSRETSGRSYEQYF
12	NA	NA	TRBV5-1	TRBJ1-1	TGCGCCAGCAGCTCCCAGGACACTGAAGCTTTCTTT	CASSSQDTEAFF
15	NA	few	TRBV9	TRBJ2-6	TGTGCCAGCAGCGCCCGGACAGCTGGGGCCAACGTCCTGACTTTC	CASSARTAGANVLTF
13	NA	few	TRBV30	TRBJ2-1	TGTGCCTGGAGTGTACAGGGCGGGAATGAGCAGTTCTTC	CAWSVQGGNEQFF
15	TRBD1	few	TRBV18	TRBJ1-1	TGTGCCAGCTCACCCGGTATGGACAGGGCCACTGAAGCTTTCTTT	CASSPGMDRATEAFF
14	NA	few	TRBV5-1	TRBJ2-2	TGCGCCAGCAGTCACGGACTTCTTACCGGGGAGCTGTTTTTT	CASSHGLLTGELFF
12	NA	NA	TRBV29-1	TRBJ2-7	TGCAGCGTTGCCCCCGGAGGGGACGAGCAGTACTTC	CSVAPGGDEQYF
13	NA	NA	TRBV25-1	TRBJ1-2	TGTGCCAGCACAAACGGGACTTTCTATGGCTACACCTTC	CASTNGTFYGYTF
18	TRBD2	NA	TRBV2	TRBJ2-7	TGTGCCAGCATCTTGGGGGCTAGCGGGAGGCCTAGATCCTACGAGCAGTACTTC	CASILGASGRPRSYEQYF
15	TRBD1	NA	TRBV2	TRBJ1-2	TGTGCCAGCAGTGAAACTGGGGGACAGGAGTTGGGCTACACCTTC	CASSETGGQELGYTF
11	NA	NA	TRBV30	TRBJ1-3	TGTGCCTTCTCCTCTGGAAACACCATATATTTT	CAFSSGNTIYF
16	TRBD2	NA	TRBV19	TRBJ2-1	TGTGCCAGTAGTATAAAGGGGCTAGCGGTCTACAATGAGCAGTTCTTC	CASSIKGLAVYNEQFF
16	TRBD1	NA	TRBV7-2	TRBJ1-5	TGTGCCAGCAGCTTAGATTGGACAGGGTTAAATCAGCCCCAGCATTTT	CASSLDWTGLNQPQHF
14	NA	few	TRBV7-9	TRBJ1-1	TGTGCCAGCAGCTTAACAGGGATGAGGACTGAAGCTTTCTTT	CASSLTGMRTEAFF
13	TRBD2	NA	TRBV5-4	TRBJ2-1	TGTGCCAGCAGTTTTAGCGGGAGTAATGAGCAGTTCTTC	CASSFSGSNEQFF
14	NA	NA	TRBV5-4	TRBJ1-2	TGTGCCAGCAGCCCAAACAGGGTGTTCTATGGCTACACCTTC	CASSPNRVFYGYTF
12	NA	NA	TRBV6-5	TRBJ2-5	TGTGCCACGGGGGGCGTTTGGGAGACCCAGTACTTC	CATGGVWETQYF
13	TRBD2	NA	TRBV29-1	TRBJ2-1	TGCAGCGTTCTGGCGGGAGGCTACAATGAGCAGTTCTTC	CSVLAGGYNEQFF
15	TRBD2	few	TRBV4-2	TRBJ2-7	TGTGCCAGCAGCCAAGGGCTAGCGGGAGGGTACGAGCAGTACTTC	CASSQGLAGGYEQYF
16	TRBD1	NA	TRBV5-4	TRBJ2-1	TGTGCCAGCAGCTTGGGTCAGGGGGCGATCTACAATGAGCAGTTCTTC	CASSLGQGAIYNEQFF
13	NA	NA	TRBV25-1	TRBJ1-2	TGTGCCAGCGCAGATCGGAGGGACTATGGCTACACCTTC	CASADRRDYGYTF
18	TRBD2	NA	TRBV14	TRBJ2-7	TGTGCCAGCAGCCAAGAAGTACCGGGACTAGCTTTTCCCTACGAGCAGTACTTC	CASSQEVPGLAFPYEQYF
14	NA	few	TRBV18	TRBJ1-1	TGTGCCAGCTCACCCGTGACACCGTCCACTGAAGCTTTCTTT	CASSPVTPSTEAFF
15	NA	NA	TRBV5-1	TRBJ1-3	TGCGCCAGCGCCTACAGGTCCAGCTCTGGAAACACCATATATTTT	CASAYRSSSGNTIYF
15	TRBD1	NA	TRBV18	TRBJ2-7	TGTGCCAGCTCACCACGGCTGCAGGGGGCCCACGAGCAGTACTTC	CASSPRLQGAHEQYF
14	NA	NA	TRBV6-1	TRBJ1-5	TGTGCCAGCCTTGCGGGAGGGGGGTCAGTCCCCCAGCATTTT	CASLAGGGSVPQHF
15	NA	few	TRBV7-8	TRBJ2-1	TGTGCCAGCAGCTTCGGGGGTTTGGAGGTTAATGAGCAGTTCTTC	CASSFGGLEVNEQFF
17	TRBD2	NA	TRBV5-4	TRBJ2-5	TGTGCCAGCAGCCTGACTAGCGGGAGGGCCCGACAAGAGACCCAGTACTTC	CASSLTSGRARQETQYF